One sample yielded the 17 T cell receptor beta chains listed below, sequenced in a study of CD8 T cells in ankylosing spondylitis. Antigens of these TCRs are unknown. TCRdb re-called the 5' RACE reads through MiXCR, storing one row per CDR3 protein. The sample records hundreds of thousands of distinct CDR3 sequences, roughly 26% being singletons. Study results and limitations: A motif in TCR beta, a set of under ten highly homologous variants, appeared characteristic of ankylosing spondylitis blood.

Sequencing was performed on blood, either unsorted or a sorted T cell fraction (not recorded which). These receptors were taken from a male donor with ankylosing spondylitis.

V gene TRBV20-1 combines with J gene TRBJ2-1; D unclear. V lost 3 bases and J lost 4, with 16 bases in between. The CDR3 extends over 15 amino acids. The germline CDR1 and CDR2 sequences are DFQATT and SNEGSKA (reference sequence). The DNA for the CDR3 is TGCAGTGCTAGCCCTGCGGCCCTGAGATACAATGAGCAGTTCTTC. Translating gives CSASPAALRYNEQFF.

This clonotype was observed a handful of times. V is TRBV5-6 and J is TRBJ1-2, with D tentatively TRBD1 (6 bases). This CDR3 is built from 15 residues. Trimming stripped 4 bases from V and 2 bases from J, with 15 bases between. CDR1 is SGHDT and CDR2 is YYEEEE in the germline V gene. The CDR3 region has the DNA TGTGCCAGCAGCCCCATCAGGGGCAAGAACTATGGCTACACCTTC. Translating gives CASSPIRGKNYGYTF. Full variable domain (outside the CDR3, taken from reference TRBV5-6 and TRBJ1-2): DAGVTQSPTHLIKTRGQQVTLRCSPKSGHDTVSWYQQALGQGPQFIFQYYEEEERQRGNFPDRFSGHQFPNYSSELNVNALLLGDSALYLCASSPIRGKNYGYTFGSGTRLTVV.

This clonotype was seen a handful of times. The chain uses TRBV12-3 or TRBV12-4 and TRBJ2-7, with 7 bases identical to TRBD2. Germline trimming cut 4 bases from V and 1 base from J; bases unmatched to any gene: 13. The CDR3 loop spans 17 amino acids. CDR3 protein: CASSWPWEAGRSYEQYF. CDR3 nucleotides: TGTGCCAGCAGTTGGCCTTGGGAAGCGGGAAGATCCTACGAGCAGTACTTC.

In this sample, this clonotype turned up a few times. The chain carries TRBV28 and TRBJ2-3, with TRBD2 matching 15 bases. This CDR3 has 19 residues. V shed 4 bases and J 3 bases; nucleotides not matched to a gene: 11. CDR1 and CDR2 from the germline V gene are MDHEN and SYDVKM. For the CDR3, the DNA is TGTGCCAGCAGTTCCTATCCGGGACTAGCGGGAGGAGGGACAGATACGCAGTATTTT. Translation gives CASSSYPGLAGGGTDTQYF.

The chain joins TRBV6-4 to TRBJ2-1; 10 bases are a match to TRBD1. This CDR3 contains 14 residues. Germline CDR1 is MRHNA and CDR2 is SNTAGT. V was pared by 4 bases and J by 5 bases, with 2 bases of the junction left unmatched. The CDR3 region has the DNA TGTGCCAGCAGTGTGGACAGGGGGGACAATGAGCAGTTCTTC. This encodes CASSVDRGDNEQFF.

J is TRBJ2-1 and V is TRBV20-1; D not resolved. The CDR3 contains 15 residues. V gave up 0 bases and J gave up 3 bases, with 12 bases separating them. CDR1 and CDR2 (germline): DFQATT, SNEGSKA (reference sequence). The chain's CDR3 is CSARDPGPYYNEQFF. The CDR3 DNA sequence: TGCAGTGCTAGAGACCCCGGGCCGTACTACAATGAGCAGTTCTTC.

This clonotype has only a few counts. V gene TRBV19 combines with J gene TRBJ2-1; no clear D. Looked up from germline, CDR1 is LNHDA and CDR2 is SQIVND (reference sequence). The CDR3 length is 13 residues. Trimming pared 3 bases from V and 5 bases from J, leaving 8 bases between. The CDR3 region is CASSIRSDNEQFF. Written as DNA, the CDR3 is TGTGCCAGTAGTATTAGATCAGACAATGAGCAGTTCTTC.

This clonotype came up a few times. This chain joins TRBV7-2 and TRBJ2-1, with 14 bases that match TRBD2. CDR3 size: 15 residues. With 5 bases clipped from V and 9 bases from J, the junction kept 6 bases outside the gene matches. CDR1 is SGHTA and CDR2 is FQGNSA in the germline V gene. The CDR3 nucleotides read TGTGCCAGCAGCCCGGGACTAGCGGGAGCGATTGAGCAGTTCTTC. This gives the protein CASSPGLAGAIEQFF.

This clonotype was observed a handful of times. The rearrangement uses TRBV6-5 and TRBJ1-2, with 8 bases aligning to TRBD1. This CDR3 is 17 amino acids long. The V gene's germline CDR1 is MNHEY and CDR2 SVGAGI. Losses at the gene ends were 0 bases for V and 4 bases for J; bases not matched to a gene: 10. The CDR3 region is CASSYSAGGYTPYGYTF. The CDR3 bases are TGTGCCAGCAGTTACTCGGCAGGGGGCTATACCCCCTATGGCTACACCTTC.

The chain has TRBV2 and TRBJ1-1; the D gene is possibly TRBD1 (5 bases). CDR3 length equals 14 residues. In germline, CDR1 is SNHLY, CDR2 FYNNEI. The germline V and J ends were trimmed by 4 bases and 0 bases, with 9 bases remaining between them. CDR3 loop: CASSGDVLNTEAFF. CDR3 coding DNA: TGTGCCAGCAGTGGGGACGTCTTGAACACTGAAGCTTTCTTT.

The genes are TRBV2 and TRBJ1-4; D is unresolved. The ends were cut back, 3 bases at V and 0 bases at J, with 8 bases in the middle. The V gene's germline CDR1 is SNHLY and CDR2 FYNNEI. CDR3 size: 15 residues. CDR3 in amino acids: CASSEQTATNEKLFF. The DNA for the CDR3 is TGTGCCAGCAGTGAGCAGACTGCAACTAATGAAAAACTGTTTTTT.

The genes are TRBV11-1 and TRBJ2-1; 11 positions agree with TRBD2. The V gene's germline CDR1 is SGHAT and CDR2 FQDESV (reference sequence). The CDR3 is made up of 19 amino acids. With 5 bases clipped from V and 1 base from J, the junction kept 13 bases outside the gene matches. This chain's CDR3 is CASSPRVVAGGPSYNEQFF. CDR3 sequence (DNA): TGTGCCAGCAGCCCCCGAGTCGTAGCGGGAGGGCCTTCCTACAATGAGCAGTTCTTC.

This clonotype was counted between two and nine times. The chain joins TRBV24-1 to TRBJ1-5, with D uncertain. CDR1 is KGHDR and CDR2 is SFDVKD in the germline V gene. V was clipped by 9 bases and J by 10 bases, with 15 bases between them. The CDR3 loop spans 12 amino acids. The CDR3 reads CATADPEGPQHF. CDR3 DNA: TGTGCCACCGCGGACCCGGAGGGACCCCAGCATTTT.

This clonotype was counted a few times. The chain has TRBV7-9 and TRBJ2-1; 11 bases are shared with TRBD2. CDR1 and CDR2 from the germline V gene are SEHNR and FQNEAQ (reference sequence). The CDR3 loop spans 14 amino acids. V trimming: 3 bases; J trimming: 6 bases; junction bases outside the gene matches: 1. This CDR3 is CASSFGLAGNEQFF. The DNA of the CDR3 is TGTGCCAGCAGCTTTGGACTAGCGGGCAATGAGCAGTTCTTC.

The chain uses TRBV5-1 and TRBJ1-3; D uncertain. The germline V gene has CDR1 SGHRS and CDR2 YFSETQ. This CDR3 spans 15 amino acids. V lost 4 bases and J 3 bases, leaving 14 bases between the germline ends. DNA for the CDR3: TGCGCCAGCAGCACGGACGGTTATATTGGAAACACCATATATTTT. Its protein product is CASSTDGYIGNTIYF.

The chain carries TRBV10-3 and TRBJ2-5; a possible D gene is TRBD1 (7 bases). Per the germline V gene, CDR1 is ENHRY and CDR2 is SYGVKD. The CDR3 is 15 amino acids. The V end lost 2 bases, the J end lost 0 bases, and 10 bases lay between the germline ends. The CDR3 DNA is TGTGCCATCAGTGAGGGAGGGGGCGACCAAGAGACCCAGTACTTC. As protein: CAISEGGGDQETQYF.

The CDR3 sequence is CASSAVIGYNEQFF. The CDR3 region has the DNA TGCGCCAGCAGCGCCGTGATAGGGTACAATGAGCAGTTCTTC. The rearrangement links TRBV4-1 to TRBJ2-1, with D unresolved. CDR1 is MGHRA, CDR2 YSYEKL, per germline. The ends were cut back, 5 bases at V and 4 bases at J, with 12 bases in the middle. This CDR3 comprises 14 residues.